Following are 32 T cell receptor beta chains from one sample sequenced in a study of T cell responses to AZD1222 COVID-19 vaccine. Sequencing used immunoSEQ multiplex PCR; TCRdb keeps in-frame clones, though not all of them. In the table there are 150,000 to 200,000 clones, 94% of which are singletons. Material: peripheral blood, obtained 28 days after the second AZD1222 dose. These receptors were collected from an adult who received the AZD1222 COVID-19 vaccine.

This chain joins TRBV4-2 and TRBJ1-3, with D unclear. Germline CDR1 reads LGHNA; CDR2 reads YNFKEQ. The CDR3 is made up of 14 amino acids. Trimming left V 5 bases short and J 4 bases short, with 12 bases between. CDR3 coding DNA: TGTGCCAGCAGCTCGAACAGAGGAGGAAACACCATATATTTT. Translating gives CASSSNRGGNTIYF.

The chain links TRBV18 to TRBJ1-2; D unresolved. This CDR3 spans 15 amino acids. Germline CDR1 KGHSH, CDR2 LQKENI. Trimming removed 3 bases from V and 0 bases from J, with 11 bases in between. CDR3 DNA sequence: TGTGCCAGCTCACCCCAAGACGGAACTAACTATGGCTACACCTTC. Its protein product is CASSPQDGTNYGYTF.

This clone appeared a single time. The rearrangement uses TRBV5-1 and TRBJ2-7, with a weak D call TRBD1 (6 bases). Per germline, CDR1 SGHRS and CDR2 YFSETQ. Trimming cost V 0 bases and J 6 bases, with 10 bases left between them. This CDR3 contains 13 residues. In nucleotides, the CDR3 is TGCGCCAGCAGCTTGGACAGGGCGGCCGAGCAGTACTTC. This codes for CASSLDRAAEQYF.

This sequence joins TRBV4-1 and TRBJ2-7, with TRBD2 matching 13 bases. CDR3 length: 15 amino acids. CDR1 and CDR2 (germline): MGHRA, YSYEKL. V lost 2 bases, J lost 9 bases, and 7 bases stayed unmatched. The CDR3 sequence is CASSQLGLAGRVQYF. The CDR3 DNA reads as TGCGCCAGCAGCCAACTGGGACTAGCGGGAAGGGTGCAGTACTTC.

The V gene is TRBV7-9, the J gene TRBJ2-2; possible D gene TRBD1, 5 bases. The ends were cut back, 3 bases at V and 7 bases at J, with 15 bases in the middle. Germline CDR1 and CDR2: SEHNR and FQNEAQ (reference sequence). This CDR3 contains 15 residues. This chain's CDR3 is CASSFSPGQGGELFF. CDR3 DNA: TGTGCCAGCAGCTTCTCCCCAGGGCAGGGCGGGGAGCTGTTTTTT.

The chain has TRBV3-1 (or the pseudogene TRBV3-2) and TRBJ1-6; tentatively, D is TRBD1 (6 bases). The CDR3 contains 13 residues. Germline V lookup: CDR1 LGHDT, CDR2 YNNKEL (reference sequence). V lost 4 bases and J 8 bases, leaving 9 bases between the germline ends. As DNA, the CDR3 is TGTGCCAGCAGCCGGGGGCTATATTCACCCCTCCACTTT. Protein: CASSRGLYSPLHF.

The V call is TRBV15, the J call TRBJ2-3; 8 bases map to TRBD2. CDR1 and CDR2 from the germline V gene are LNHNV and YYDKDF (reference sequence). Trimming removed 6 bases from V and 8 bases from J; junction bases left unmatched: 10. The CDR3 length is 14 residues. DNA of the CDR3: TGTGCCACCAGTTCGGGAGGGCCTCGGTTTACGCAGTATTTT. It codes for CATSSGGPRFTQYF.

V gene TRBV19 combines with J gene TRBJ1-1, with a tentative D call TRBD1 (5 bases). Germline V gene data show CDR1 as LNHDA and CDR2 as SQIVND (reference sequence). This CDR3 region has 14 residues. The germline V and J ends were trimmed by 1 base and 11 bases, with 17 bases remaining between them. CDR3 nucleotides: TGTGCCAGTAGTATAGGTGGGGACTCTTTCTTTGCTTTCTTT. Translation: CASSIGGDSFFAFF.

The rearrangement uses TRBV27 and TRBJ2-1; 9 bases fit TRBD2. Germline CDR1 is MNHEY and CDR2 is SMNVEV (reference sequence). Losses at the gene ends were 5 bases for V and 0 bases for J; bases not matched to a gene: 11. This CDR3 region has 18 residues. The CDR3 sequence: CASSLPTSGMSSYNEQFF. In DNA form, the CDR3 reads TGTGCCAGCAGTCTCCCGACTAGCGGTATGAGCTCCTACAATGAGCAGTTCTTC.

The table lists this clone with a count of one. The chain combines TRBV27 with TRBJ1-5; no clear D. Germline CDR1 is MNHEY and CDR2 is SMNVEV (reference sequence). This CDR3 contains 15 residues. Between the trimmed V and J ends, which lost 2 bases and 5 bases, there was a span of 13 bases. This CDR3 reads CASSLVGRTDQPQHF. Written as DNA, the CDR3 is TGTGCCAGCAGTTTAGTCGGGCGAACGGATCAGCCCCAGCATTTT.

The rearrangement links TRBV5-8 to TRBJ1-1; D is ambiguous. CDR1 and CDR2 from the germline V gene are SGHTS and YDEGEE. The CDR3 loop spans 14 amino acids. With 4 bases removed from V and 0 bases from J, the gap between germline ends came to 10 bases. The CDR3 DNA follows: TGTGCCAGCAGCCGAGGGTTGATGAACACTGAAGCTTTCTTT. Amino acid sequence: CASSRGLMNTEAFF.

This chain uses TRBV28 with TRBJ1-5; D unresolved. The CDR3 covers 12 residues. Germline-derived CDR1 and CDR2 are MDHEN and SYDVKM. V lost 2 bases and J 11 bases, leaving 10 bases between the germline ends. This chain's CDR3 is CASSLGRRTQHF. The CDR3 DNA sequence: TGTGCCAGCAGTTTAGGCCGAAGGACCCAGCATTTT.

The chain uses TRBV27 and TRBJ1-2; TRBD1 matches at 7 bases. The ends lost 8 bases at V and 5 bases at J; junction bases unmatched: 5. In germline, CDR1 is MNHEY, CDR2 SMNVEV (reference sequence). The CDR3 is made up of 12 amino acids. The CDR3 DNA follows: TGTGCCAGCTTTGACAGGGCGTATGGCTACACCTTC. Translating gives CASFDRAYGYTF.

In its sample, this clone was seen once. The chain has TRBV28 and TRBJ2-1, with TRBD2 matching over 7 bases. The germline gives CDR1 MDHEN, CDR2 SYDVKM. The length of the CDR3 is 16 residues. Germline trimming cut 1 base from V and 7 bases from J; bases unmatched to any gene: 10. The CDR3 region is CASSLYGGGPWNEQFF. The CDR3 DNA is TGTGCCAGCAGTTTATATGGGGGAGGGCCTTGGAATGAGCAGTTCTTC.

V gene TRBV7-4 combines with J gene TRBJ1-5; tentative D call: TRBD1 (6 bases). The length of the CDR3 is 15 residues. CDR1 SGHVT and CDR2 SQSDAQ come from the germline V gene. V dropped 0 bases and J dropped 2 bases, with 8 bases sitting between them. The CDR3 loop reads CASSLARGGNQPQHF. CDR3 in DNA: TGTGCCAGCAGCTTAGCCAGGGGCGGCAATCAGCCCCAGCATTTT. Variable domain in full (rest from reference TRBV7-4 and TRBJ1-5): GAGVSQSPRYKVAKRGRDVALRCDSISGHVTLYWYRQTLGQGSEVLTYSQSDAQRDKSGRPSGRFSAERPERSVSTLKIQRTEQGDSAVYLCASSLARGGNQPQHFGDGTRLSIL.

The J gene is TRBJ1-5, the V gene TRBV28, with D uncertain. The germline V gene encodes CDR1 MDHEN and CDR2 SYDVKM. The CDR3 is made up of 17 amino acids. Trimming took off 3 bases at V and 3 bases at J, with 18 bases between the two ends. CDR3 amino acids: CASSLSRIHSLNQPQHF. DNA of the CDR3: TGTGCCAGCAGTTTGAGCCGGATTCACTCACTCAATCAGCCCCAGCATTTT.

This chain connects TRBV25-1 to TRBJ1-4; no definite D call. V lost 3 bases and J 7 bases, leaving 6 bases between the germline ends. This CDR3 is built from 12 residues. Per germline, CDR1 MGHDK and CDR2 SYGVNS. The chain's CDR3 is CASSDVGEKLFF. The DNA for the CDR3 is TGTGCCAGCAGTGACGTCGGTGAAAAACTGTTTTTT.

The chain has TRBV7-2 and TRBJ1-2; TRBD1 might be the D (5 bases). This CDR3 is built from 17 residues. Trimming left V 5 bases short and J 1 base short, with 20 bases between. From germline, CDR1 is SGHTA and CDR2 FQGNSA. The CDR3 nucleotides are TGTGCCAGCAGCGGACCCGACGGGGCCCCCTTTAACTATGGCTACACCTTC. Translated, it gives CASSGPDGAPFNYGYTF.

This chain joins TRBV5-6 and TRBJ1-2; 8 bases match TRBD1. Trimming removed 0 bases from V and 8 bases from J; junction bases left unmatched: 6. This CDR3 has 14 amino acids. Germline values: CDR1 SGHDT, CDR2 YYEEEE. As DNA, the CDR3 is TGTGCCAGCAGCTTGGGACAGGGGATCGGAGGCTACACCTTC. It yields the protein CASSLGQGIGGYTF.

The sample holds one count of this clone. V usage is TRBV7-9 and J usage is TRBJ1-6; weak D call: TRBD1 (6 bases). Germline V gene sequence: CDR1 SEHNR, CDR2 FQNEAQ (reference sequence). V dropped 5 bases and J dropped 7 bases, with 12 bases sitting between them. CDR3 length equals 14 residues. CDR3 nucleotide sequence: TGTGCCAGCAGCCCAGGACAGAGGAATTCACCCCTCCACTTT. It yields the protein CASSPGQRNSPLHF.

V gene TRBV4-1 combines with J gene TRBJ2-5, with TRBD2 identical over 7 bases. CDR3 length equals 15 residues. Germline lookup yields CDR1 MGHRA and CDR2 YSYEKL. After removal of 4 bases from V and 1 base from J, the junction contained 6 bases not matched to a gene. The CDR3 region is CASSPLGLTQETQYF. The CDR3 nucleotides read TGCGCCAGCAGCCCCCTGGGACTAACCCAAGAGACCCAGTACTTC.

This clone has only one observation. Here the CDR3 reads CASSLEREGDEQYF. The CDR3 bases are TGCGCCAGCAGCTTGGAGCGGGAGGGCGACGAGCAGTACTTC. V usage is TRBV5-1 and J usage is TRBJ2-7, with 10 bases lining up with TRBD2. CDR1 and CDR2 (germline): SGHRS, YFSETQ. CDR3 size: 14 residues. Trimming cost V 0 bases and J 5 bases; bases outside gene matches: 2.

The V and J genes are TRBV5-1 and TRBJ1-1; tentative D call: TRBD1 (6 bases). Germline V gives CDR1 SGHRS, CDR2 YFSETQ. This CDR3 has 15 amino acids. Trimming stripped 4 bases from V and 7 bases from J, with 20 bases between. CDR3 in amino acids: CASSLSGTPIGEAFF. DNA for the CDR3: TGCGCCAGCAGCCTTTCCGGGACACCAATTGGTGAAGCTTTCTTT.

The J gene is TRBJ1-1, the V gene TRBV5-4; D possibly corresponds to TRBD1 (6 bases). Germline V gene data show CDR1 as SGHNT and CDR2 as YYREEE (reference sequence). Trimming cost V 1 base and J 4 bases, with 11 bases left between them. This CDR3 has 14 residues. The CDR3 bases are TGTGCCAGCAGCTTGTACGCAGGGGTCACTGAAGCTTTCTTT. It codes for CASSLYAGVTEAFF.

The CDR3: CASSSDRFTDTQYF. The DNA of the CDR3 is TGTGCCAGCAGCTCGGACAGGTTCACAGATACGCAGTATTTT. The rearrangement links TRBV7-2 to TRBJ2-3; 7 bases align to TRBD1. Germline CDR1 is SGHTA and CDR2 is FQGNSA. The V segment lost 4 bases and the J segment 2 bases; nucleotides outside the gene matches: 3. The length of the CDR3 is 14 residues. Full variable domain (missing parts from reference TRBV7-2 and TRBJ2-3): GAGVSQSPSNKVTEKGKDVELRCDPISGHTALYWYRQSLGQGLEFLIYFQGNSAPDKSGLPSDRFSAERTGGSVSTLTIQRTQQEDSAVYLCASSSDRFTDTQYFGPGTRLTVL.

This chain connects TRBV6-6 to TRBJ1-2; 7 bases line up with TRBD1. Germline V gives CDR1 MNHNY, CDR2 SVGAGI (reference sequence). V lost 6 bases to trimming and J lost 2 bases; unmatched junction nucleotides: 3. The CDR3 covers 13 residues. The CDR3 protein is CASRAGQNYGYTF. CDR3 sequence (DNA): TGTGCCAGCAGAGCGGGACAGAACTATGGCTACACCTTC.

V and J are TRBV29-1 and TRBJ1-2; the D is unclear. V lost 4 bases, J lost 6 bases, and 15 bases lay in between. The CDR3 has 13 amino acids. CDR1 is SQVTM, CDR2 ANQGSEA, per germline. The CDR3 DNA reads as TGCAGCGTTGTTGAGGGAGGGTTACATGGCTACACCTTC. Its protein product is CSVVEGGLHGYTF.

The CDR3 coding sequence is TGTGCCAGCAGCGCGGACACCTACAATGAGCAGTTCTTC. Translation: CASSADTYNEQFF. The rearrangement uses TRBV9 and TRBJ2-1; D might be TRBD1 (5 bases). The CDR3 is 13 amino acids. Germline CDR1 is SGDLS and CDR2 is YYNGEE. The V end lost 3 bases, the J end lost 2 bases, and 6 bases lay between the germline ends.

This rearrangement joins TRBV6-5 to TRBJ2-7; D not resolved. With 2 bases removed from V and 3 bases from J, the gap between germline ends came to 11 bases. The CDR3 spans 14 residues. The germline gives CDR1 MNHEY, CDR2 SVGAGI. The chain's CDR3 is CASSYEARGYEQYF. In DNA form, the CDR3 reads TGTGCCAGCAGTTACGAAGCCAGAGGCTACGAGCAGTACTTC.

The V and J genes are TRBV2 and TRBJ2-3; 7 bases fit TRBD2. Germline lookup yields CDR1 SNHLY and CDR2 FYNNEI. This CDR3 spans 15 amino acids. V lost 8 bases and J lost 1; bases outside the gene matches: 9. CDR3 sequence: CASHPGGGGTDTQYF. CDR3 nucleotide sequence: TGTGCCAGCCACCCAGGTGGGGGGGGCACAGATACGCAGTATTTT. The variable domain in full, with the rest retrieved from reference TRBV2 and TRBJ2-3, is EPEVTQTPSHQVTQMGQEVILRCVPISNHLYFYWYRQILGQKVEFLVSFYNNEISEKSEIFDDQFSVERPDGSNFTLKIRSTKLEDSAMYFCASHPGGGGTDTQYFGPGTRLTVL.

V gene TRBV13 combines with J gene TRBJ1-2; D uncertain. The V end lost 4 bases, the J end lost 8 bases, and 8 bases lay between the germline ends. The CDR3 is 11 residues long. The germline V gene has CDR1 PRHDT and CDR2 FYEKMQ (reference sequence). The CDR3 bases are TGTGCCAGCAGCTCCACGCAGGGCTACACCTTC. Its protein is CASSSTQGYTF.

The V gene is TRBV2, the J gene TRBJ1-2; no clear D gene. Trimming stripped 7 bases from V and 6 bases from J, with 15 bases between. Germline V gene sequence: CDR1 SNHLY, CDR2 FYNNEI. CDR3 length: 13 residues. The CDR3 reads CASTKTGPDGYTF. As DNA, the CDR3 is TGTGCCAGCACTAAAACCGGCCCCGATGGCTACACCTTC.